This T cell receptor beta chain was sequenced in a study of blood T cell repertoires in COVID-19. The repertoire was sequenced with immunoSEQ multiplex PCR; TCRdb's copy has only in-frame clones and lacks some. The table has about 190,000 clones, about 86% seen once; the top ten hold roughly an eighth. The sample comprised peripheral blood. This TCR was recovered from a man aged 25-40 years with active or convalescent COVID-19.

The CDR3 nucleotides are TGTGCCAGCAGCTTGTTGGGACAGGTCTCCTACGAGCAGTACTTC. Residues: CASSLLGQVSYEQYF. The chain recombines TRBV5-4 with TRBJ2-7; 8 nucleotides match TRBD1. The V gene end was trimmed by 1 base and the J gene end by 0 bases; junction bases not matched to a gene: 3. CDR1 is SGHNT and CDR2 is YYREEE in the germline V gene (reference sequence). The CDR3 has 15 residues.